This T cell receptor (beta chain) is from a study of tumor and adjacent non-tumor tissue in lung cancer. Study-wide context: The patients, 10 or so men and several women, were roughly 30 to 76 with stage I to III disease. Each sample yielded some 4 million productive TCRbeta reads on average. General study findings and limits: Tumor tissue had significantly higher TCR diversity than normal lung.

The CDR3 has 12 amino acids. Three rounds of nested PCR, following a modified ARM-PCR protocol, produced the TCRbeta library. TCRdb re-called the multiplex PCR reads through MiXCR, storing one row per CDR3 protein. This table holds about 48,000 distinct CDR3 sequences, around 64% found once. As concerns this clonotype: Its antigen is unknown. Mismatch with germline at one junction end may stem from a read error.

RNA was extracted from bulk tissue without any cell sorting. This non-tumor lung sample came from over 3 cm beyond the tumor edge. Newly diagnosed lung cancer patients had thoracic surgery in China, August–late 2014, without prior chemotherapy. This clonotype originated in a woman aged 65 to 85 with non-small cell lung cancer. Material: distant non-tumor lung tissue. This chain joins TRBV12-3 or TRBV12-4 and TRBJ2-1; a weak D match, TRBD2 (5 bases). The CDR3 region has the DNA TGTGCCAGCAGTCCGCTTTCGGGTGAGCGGTCCTTC. Encoded protein: CASSPLSGERSF.